This TCR beta chain was retrieved from a study of shared clonotypes between healthy human individuals. Whole-study results and caveats: Few donors restricted represented genetic and exposure-history diversity. Generally, naive subsets came out with larger estimated richness than memory subsets.

The CDR3 covers 14 residues. The ends lost 2 bases at V and 6 bases at J; junction bases unmatched: 7. Germline values: CDR1 KGHSH, CDR2 LQKENI. This clone has just a few counts. Its antigen is still unknown. Data came from immunoSEQ multiplex PCR; TCRdb stores just in-frame clones and leaves some out. Here the sample spans some 1.1 million clones, 60% to 80% being singletons. Material for sequencing was memory CD4+ T cells from PBMCs. The sample's subset: CD45RA-negative fraction. The receptor was derived from a man aged 18 to 35 in good health. Some clones in this sample may be carry-over from other donors' samples. The chain uses TRBV18 and TRBJ2-7; 7 bases line up with TRBD1. CDR3 residues: CASSPNRDSPEQYF. CDR3 bases: TGTGCCAGCTCACCAAACCGGGACAGTCCCGAGCAGTACTTC.